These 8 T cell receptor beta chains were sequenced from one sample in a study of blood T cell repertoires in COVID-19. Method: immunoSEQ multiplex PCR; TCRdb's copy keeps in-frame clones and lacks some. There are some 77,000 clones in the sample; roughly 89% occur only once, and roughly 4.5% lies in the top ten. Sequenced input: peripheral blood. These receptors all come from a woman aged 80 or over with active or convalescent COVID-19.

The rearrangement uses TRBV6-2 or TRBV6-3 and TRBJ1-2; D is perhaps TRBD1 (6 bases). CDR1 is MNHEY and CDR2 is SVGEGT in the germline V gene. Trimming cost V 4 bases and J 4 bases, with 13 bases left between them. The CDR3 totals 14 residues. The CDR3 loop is CASSSTDSPYGYTF. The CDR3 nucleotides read TGTGCCAGCAGTTCGACGGACAGTCCCTATGGCTACACCTTC.

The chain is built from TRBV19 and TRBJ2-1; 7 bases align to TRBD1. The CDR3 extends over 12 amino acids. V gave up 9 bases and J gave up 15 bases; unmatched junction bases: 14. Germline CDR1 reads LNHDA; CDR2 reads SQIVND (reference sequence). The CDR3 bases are TGTGCCAGCATTATCCCCCAGAACAGGGGGTTCTTC. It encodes CASIIPQNRGFF.

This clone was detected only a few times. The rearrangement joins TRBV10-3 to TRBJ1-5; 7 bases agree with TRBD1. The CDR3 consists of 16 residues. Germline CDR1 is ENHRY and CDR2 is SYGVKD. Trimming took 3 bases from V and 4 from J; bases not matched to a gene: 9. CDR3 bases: TGTGCCATCAGTGATCCGACGACAGGGCCGAATCAGCCCCAGCATTTT. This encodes CAISDPTTGPNQPQHF.

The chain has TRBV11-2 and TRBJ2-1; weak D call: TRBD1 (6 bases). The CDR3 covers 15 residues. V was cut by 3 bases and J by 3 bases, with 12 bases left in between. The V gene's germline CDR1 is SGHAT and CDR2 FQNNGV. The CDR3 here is CASSLQGGFYNEQFF. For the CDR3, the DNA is TGTGCCAGCAGCTTGCAAGGGGGATTCTACAATGAGCAGTTCTTC.

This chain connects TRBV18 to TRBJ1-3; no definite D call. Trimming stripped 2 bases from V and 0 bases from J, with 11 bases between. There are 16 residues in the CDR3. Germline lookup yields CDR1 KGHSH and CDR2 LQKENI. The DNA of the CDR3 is TGTGCCAGCTCACCAAAATCTGGAGGCTCTGGAAACACCATATATTTT. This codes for CASSPKSGGSGNTIYF.

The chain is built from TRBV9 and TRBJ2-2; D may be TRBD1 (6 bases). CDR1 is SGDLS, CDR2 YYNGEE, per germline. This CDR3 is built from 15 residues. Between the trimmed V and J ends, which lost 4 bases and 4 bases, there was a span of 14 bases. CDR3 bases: TGTGCCAGCAGCTCCACAGGGTTAACCACCGGGGAGCTGTTTTTT. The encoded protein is CASSSTGLTTGELFF.

CDR3 amino acids: CASSLSGRVNTQYF. CDR3 sequence (DNA): TGTGCCAGCAGTCTTAGCGGGAGGGTGAATACGCAGTATTTT. The chain links TRBV25-1 to TRBJ2-3, with TRBD2 matching over 11 bases. Germline assignment: CDR1 MGHDK and CDR2 SYGVNS. V lost 5 bases, J lost 7 bases, and 5 bases stayed unmatched. There are 14 residues in the CDR3.

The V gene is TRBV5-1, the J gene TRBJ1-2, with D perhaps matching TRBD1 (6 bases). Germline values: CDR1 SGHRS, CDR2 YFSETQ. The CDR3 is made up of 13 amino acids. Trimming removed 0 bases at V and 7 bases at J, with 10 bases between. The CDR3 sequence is CASSLEAGVGYTF. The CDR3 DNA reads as TGCGCCAGCAGCTTGGAGGCAGGGGTTGGCTACACCTTC.